What follows describes a single TCR beta chain. V gave up 6 bases and J gave up 7 bases; unmatched junction bases: 12. Germline assignment: CDR1 MDHEN and CDR2 SYDVKM. The CDR3 has 16 residues. Only in-frame clones appear in the TCRdb table, and some are missing; sequencing was by immunoSEQ multiplex PCR. Of about 160,000 clones in the sample, 82% were seen once. The sample belongs to a study of blood T cell repertoires in COVID-19. Participants were placed into cohorts based on the clinical history they reported. Source material: PBMCs or T cells enriched from blood (not recorded which). This TCR derives from a man in his sixties who had recovered from COVID-19. The rearrangement uses TRBV28 and TRBJ1-5; the match to TRBD1 covers 10 bases. The CDR3 loop is CASRRTFGQGEQPQHF. The CDR3 nucleotides are TGTGCCAGCAGAAGAACGTTTGGACAGGGGGAGCAGCCCCAGCATTTT. The whole variable domain, remainder taken from reference TRBV28 and TRBJ1-5, is DVKVTQSSRYLVKRTGEKVFLECVQDMDHENMFWYRQDPGLGLRLIYFSYDVKMKEKGDIPEGYSVSREKKERFSLILESASTNQTSMYLCASRRTFGQGEQPQHFGDGTRLSIL.